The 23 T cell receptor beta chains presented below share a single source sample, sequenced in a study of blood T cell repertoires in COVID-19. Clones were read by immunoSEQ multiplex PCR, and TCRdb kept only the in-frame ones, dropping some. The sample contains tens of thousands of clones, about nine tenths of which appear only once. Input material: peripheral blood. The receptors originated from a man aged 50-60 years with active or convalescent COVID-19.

CDR3 region: CASGSNTSHKGAVLLSSYNEQFF. In DNA, the CDR3 is TGTGCTAGTGGTTCGAACACCTCCCATAAAGGGGCTGTCCTCCTGAGCTCCTACAATGAGCAGTTCTTC. The chain is built from TRBV12-5 and TRBJ2-1; a weak D match, TRBD1 (5 bases). Between the trimmed V and J ends, which lost 4 bases and 0 bases, there was a span of 34 bases. The CDR3 is 23 amino acids. CDR1 is LGHNT and CDR2 is FRNRAP in the germline V gene.

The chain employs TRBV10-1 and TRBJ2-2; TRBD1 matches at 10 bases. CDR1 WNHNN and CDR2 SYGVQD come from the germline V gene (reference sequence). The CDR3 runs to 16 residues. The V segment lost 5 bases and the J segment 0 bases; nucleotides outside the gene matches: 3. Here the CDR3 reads CASSWGTGANTGELFF. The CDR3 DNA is TGCGCCAGCAGTTGGGGGACAGGGGCGAACACCGGGGAGCTGTTTTTT.

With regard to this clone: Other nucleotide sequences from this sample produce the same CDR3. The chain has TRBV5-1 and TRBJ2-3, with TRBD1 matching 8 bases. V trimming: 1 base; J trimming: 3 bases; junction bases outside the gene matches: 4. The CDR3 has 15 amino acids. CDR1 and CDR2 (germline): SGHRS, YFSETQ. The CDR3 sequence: CASSLTGGSTDTQYF. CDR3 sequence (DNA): TGCGCCAGCAGCTTGACAGGGGGGTCGACAGATACGCAGTATTTT.

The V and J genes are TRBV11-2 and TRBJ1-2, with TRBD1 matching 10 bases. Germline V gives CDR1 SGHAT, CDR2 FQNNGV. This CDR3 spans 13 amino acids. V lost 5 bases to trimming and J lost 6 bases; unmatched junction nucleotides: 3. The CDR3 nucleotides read TGTGCCAGCAGCGTCGGGACAGGGGATGGCTACACCTTC. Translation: CASSVGTGDGYTF.

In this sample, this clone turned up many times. CDR3 nucleotides: TGTGCCAGCAGCTTAGGTTTTGACGGCTCGGGGGGCTACACCTTC. Amino acids: CASSLGFDGSGGYTF. This chain joins TRBV7-9 and TRBJ1-2; D ambiguous. The germline gives CDR1 SEHNR, CDR2 FQNEAQ (reference sequence). The CDR3 has 15 residues. V was pared by 1 base and J by 8 bases, with 17 bases between.

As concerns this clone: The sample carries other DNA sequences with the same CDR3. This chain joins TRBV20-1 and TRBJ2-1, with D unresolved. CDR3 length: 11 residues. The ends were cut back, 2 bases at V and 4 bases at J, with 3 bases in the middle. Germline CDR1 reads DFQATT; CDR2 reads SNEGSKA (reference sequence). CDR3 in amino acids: CSARTYNEQFF. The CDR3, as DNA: TGCAGTGCTAGAACATACAATGAGCAGTTCTTC.

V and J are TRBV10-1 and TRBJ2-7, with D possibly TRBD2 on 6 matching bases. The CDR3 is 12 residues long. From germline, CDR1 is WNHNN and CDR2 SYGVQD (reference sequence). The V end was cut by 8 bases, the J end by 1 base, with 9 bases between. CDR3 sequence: CASEEGSYEQYV. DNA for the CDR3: TGCGCCAGCGAGGAGGGTTCCTACGAGCAGTACGTC.

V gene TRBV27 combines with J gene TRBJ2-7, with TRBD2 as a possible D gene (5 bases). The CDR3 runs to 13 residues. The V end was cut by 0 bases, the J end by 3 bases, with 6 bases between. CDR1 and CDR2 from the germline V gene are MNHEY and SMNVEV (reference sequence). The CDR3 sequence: CASSLSRDYEQYF. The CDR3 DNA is TGTGCCAGCAGTTTATCCCGGGACTACGAGCAGTACTTC.

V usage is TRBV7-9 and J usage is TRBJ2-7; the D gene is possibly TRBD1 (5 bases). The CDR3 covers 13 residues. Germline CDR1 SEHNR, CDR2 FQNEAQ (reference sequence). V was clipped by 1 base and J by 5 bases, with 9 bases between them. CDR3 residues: CASSLDWGDEQYF. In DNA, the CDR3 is TGTGCCAGCAGCTTAGATTGGGGCGACGAGCAGTACTTC.

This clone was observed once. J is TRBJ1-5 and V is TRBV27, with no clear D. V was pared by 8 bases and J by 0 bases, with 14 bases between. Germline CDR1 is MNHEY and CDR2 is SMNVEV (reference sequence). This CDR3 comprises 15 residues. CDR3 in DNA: TGTGCCAGCGGCTCCCCTAGAAATAGCAATCAGCCCCAGCATTTT. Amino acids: CASGSPRNSNQPQHF.

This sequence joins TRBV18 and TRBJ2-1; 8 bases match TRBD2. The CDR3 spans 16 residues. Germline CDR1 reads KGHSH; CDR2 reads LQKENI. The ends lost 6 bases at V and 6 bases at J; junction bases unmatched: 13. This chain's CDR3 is CASSAEWLAGLNEQFF. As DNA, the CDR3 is TGTGCCAGCTCGGCCGAGTGGCTAGCGGGTCTCAATGAGCAGTTCTTC.

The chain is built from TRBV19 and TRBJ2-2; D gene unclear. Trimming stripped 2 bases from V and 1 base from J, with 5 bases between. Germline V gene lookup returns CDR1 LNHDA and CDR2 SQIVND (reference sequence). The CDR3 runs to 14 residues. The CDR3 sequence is CASSINKNTGELFF. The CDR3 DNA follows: TGTGCCAGTAGTATAAATAAGAACACCGGGGAGCTGTTTTTT.

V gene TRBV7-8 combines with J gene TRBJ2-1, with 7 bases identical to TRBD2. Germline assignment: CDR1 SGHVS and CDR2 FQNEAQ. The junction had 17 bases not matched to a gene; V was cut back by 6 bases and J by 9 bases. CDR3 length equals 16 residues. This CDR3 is CASSYRPGEGWGEQFF. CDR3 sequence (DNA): TGTGCCAGCAGTTATAGGCCTGGGGAGGGTTGGGGTGAGCAGTTCTTC.

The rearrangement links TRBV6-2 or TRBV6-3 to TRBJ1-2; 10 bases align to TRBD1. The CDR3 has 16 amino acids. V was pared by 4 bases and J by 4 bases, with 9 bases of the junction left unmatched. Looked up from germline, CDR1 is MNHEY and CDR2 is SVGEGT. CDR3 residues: CASSSLPGQGSYGYTF. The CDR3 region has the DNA TGTGCCAGCAGTTCACTTCCGGGACAGGGGTCCTATGGCTACACCTTC.

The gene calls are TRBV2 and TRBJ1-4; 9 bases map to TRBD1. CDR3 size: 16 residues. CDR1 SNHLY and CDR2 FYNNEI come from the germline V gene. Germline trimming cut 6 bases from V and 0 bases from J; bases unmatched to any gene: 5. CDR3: CASSRTGVSTNEKLFF. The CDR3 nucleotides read TGTGCCAGCAGCCGGACAGGGGTGTCAACTAATGAAAAACTGTTTTTT.

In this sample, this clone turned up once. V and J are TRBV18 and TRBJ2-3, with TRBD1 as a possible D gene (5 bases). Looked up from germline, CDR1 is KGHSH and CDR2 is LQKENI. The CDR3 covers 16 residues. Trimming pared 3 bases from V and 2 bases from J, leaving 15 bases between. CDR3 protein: CASSPGAELNTDTQYF. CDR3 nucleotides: TGTGCCAGCTCACCTGGGGCAGAACTTAACACAGATACGCAGTATTTT. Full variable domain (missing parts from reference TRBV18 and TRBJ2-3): NAGVMQNPRHLVRRRGQEARLRCSPMKGHSHVYWYRQLPEEGLKFMVYLQKENIIDESGMPKERFSAEFPKEGPSILRIQQVVRGDSAAYFCASSPGAELNTDTQYFGPGTRLTVL.

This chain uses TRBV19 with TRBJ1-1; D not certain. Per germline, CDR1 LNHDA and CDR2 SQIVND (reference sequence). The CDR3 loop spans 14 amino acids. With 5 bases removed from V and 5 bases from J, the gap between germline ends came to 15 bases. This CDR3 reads CASSLKEARTEAFF. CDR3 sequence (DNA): TGTGCCAGTAGTCTGAAGGAGGCTCGGACTGAAGCTTTCTTT. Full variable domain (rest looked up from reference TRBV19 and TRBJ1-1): DGGITQSPKYLFRKEGQNVTLSCEQNLNHDAMYWYRQDPGQGLRLIYYSQIVNDFQKGDIAEGYSVSREKKESFPLTVTSAQKNPTAFYLCASSLKEARTEAFFGQGTRLTVV.

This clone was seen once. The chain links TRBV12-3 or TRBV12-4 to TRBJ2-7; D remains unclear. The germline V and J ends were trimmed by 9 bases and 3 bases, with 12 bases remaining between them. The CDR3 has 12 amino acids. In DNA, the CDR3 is TGTGCCAGTTCTAGTTTGGACTACGAGCAGTACTTC. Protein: CASSSLDYEQYF.

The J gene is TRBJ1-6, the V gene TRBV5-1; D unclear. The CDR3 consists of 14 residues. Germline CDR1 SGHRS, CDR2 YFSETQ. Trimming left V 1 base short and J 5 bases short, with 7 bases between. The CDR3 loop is CASSLSGDNSPLHF. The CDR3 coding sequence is TGCGCCAGCAGCTTGTCCGGGGATAATTCACCCCTCCACTTT.

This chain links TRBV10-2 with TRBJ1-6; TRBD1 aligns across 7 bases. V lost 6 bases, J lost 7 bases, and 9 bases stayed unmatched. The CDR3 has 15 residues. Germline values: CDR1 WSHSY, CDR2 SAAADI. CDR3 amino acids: CASRVGGSQNSPLHF. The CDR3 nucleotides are TGCGCCAGCAGGGTAGGGGGCAGCCAAAATTCACCCCTCCACTTT.

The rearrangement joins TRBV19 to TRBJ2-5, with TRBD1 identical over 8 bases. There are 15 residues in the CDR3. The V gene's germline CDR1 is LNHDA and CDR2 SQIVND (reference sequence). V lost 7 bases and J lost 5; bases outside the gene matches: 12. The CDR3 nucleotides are TGTGCCAGTACCCAGGGGCAGGGGGCTGGTGAGACCCAGTACTTC. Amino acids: CASTQGQGAGETQYF.

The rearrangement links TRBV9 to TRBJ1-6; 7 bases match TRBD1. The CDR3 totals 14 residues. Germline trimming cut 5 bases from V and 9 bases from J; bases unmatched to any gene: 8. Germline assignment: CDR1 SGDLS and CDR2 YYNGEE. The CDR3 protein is CASSTGTVLSPLHF. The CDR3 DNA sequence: TGTGCCAGCAGTACCGGGACAGTTCTTTCACCCCTCCACTTT.

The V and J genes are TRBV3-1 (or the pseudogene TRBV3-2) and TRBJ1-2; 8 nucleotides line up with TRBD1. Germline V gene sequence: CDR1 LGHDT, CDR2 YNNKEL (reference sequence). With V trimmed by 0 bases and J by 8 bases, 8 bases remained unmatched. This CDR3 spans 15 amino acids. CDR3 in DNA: TGTGCCAGCAGCCAAGAGGGTCAGGGGGCTTTGGGCTACACCTTC. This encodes CASSQEGQGALGYTF.